Below, 29 T cell receptor beta chains from the same sample are listed, as sequenced in a study of cytomegalovirus exposure and HLA in healthy donors. Use of 60 Vbeta and 13 Jbeta primers characterized the PCR. Profiled with immunoSEQ multiplex PCR; TCRdb holds only in-frame clones, not every one. The table has fewer than 200,000 clones, 70% to 85% seen once. The sequenced sample was PBMCs. The receptors derive from a man in his forties in good health and CMV-seropositive.

This rearrangement joins TRBV19 to TRBJ2-1; D uncertain. Per germline, CDR1 LNHDA and CDR2 SQIVND (reference sequence). CDR3 length: 17 amino acids. The V end lost 7 bases, the J end lost 1 base, and 20 bases lay between the germline ends. The CDR3 sequence: CASTLSGTATSYNEQFF. In DNA form, the CDR3 reads TGTGCCAGTACCCTCTCAGGCACCGCCACGTCCTACAATGAGCAGTTCTTC.

The CDR3 here is CASSVVPRYGYTF. The CDR3 coding sequence is TGTGCCAGCAGTGTAGTCCCTAGGTATGGCTACACCTTC. V usage is TRBV6-1 and J usage is TRBJ1-2; D is undetermined. The CDR3 loop spans 13 amino acids. Trimming stripped 4 bases from V and 5 bases from J, with 11 bases between. The V gene's germline CDR1 is MNHNS and CDR2 SASEGT.

The rearrangement links TRBV30 to TRBJ2-2; perhaps TRBD1 as D (5 bases). V dropped 5 bases and J dropped 6 bases, with 16 bases sitting between them. Germline V lookup: CDR1 GTSNPN, CDR2 SVGIG (reference sequence). The CDR3 is made up of 14 amino acids. CDR3 region: CAWGVQGGAGELFF. CDR3 nucleotides: TGTGCCTGGGGGGTGCAGGGTGGGGCCGGGGAGCTGTTTTTT.

J is TRBJ1-1 and V is TRBV21-1; the table's D gene call, TRBD1, was not cross checked with the DNA. TRBV21-1 is tagged as a pseudogene. This CDR3 spans 16 amino acids. CDR3 in amino acids: CASSVRPGQGPTEAFF. CDR3 DNA sequence: TGTGCCAGCAGCGTGCGGCCCGGACAGGGGCCAACTGAAGCTTTCTTT.

This chain joins TRBV7-9 and TRBJ1-1; a weak D match, TRBD1 (5 bases). The CDR3 loop spans 15 amino acids. The ends were cut back, 1 base at V and 5 bases at J, with 14 bases in the middle. CDR1 SEHNR and CDR2 FQNEAQ come from the germline V gene (reference sequence). The CDR3 here is CASSLVSAGQTEAFF. Written as DNA, the CDR3 is TGTGCCAGCAGCTTAGTGTCGGCAGGGCAGACTGAAGCTTTCTTT.

This clone was recorded a few times. The chain carries TRBV10-3 and TRBJ2-5, with 7 positions matching TRBD1. Germline values: CDR1 ENHRY, CDR2 SYGVKD. This CDR3 spans 16 amino acids. J was trimmed by 3 bases and V by 4 bases; bases with no gene match: 11. This CDR3 is CAISGRGGPREETQYF. For the CDR3, the DNA is TGTGCCATCAGTGGGAGAGGGGGCCCCCGGGAAGAGACCCAGTACTTC.

The chain has TRBV7-6 and TRBJ2-2, with 7 bases identical to TRBD1. Per germline, CDR1 SGHVS and CDR2 FNYEAQ. V was pared by 6 bases and J by 1 base, with 5 bases of the junction left unmatched. This CDR3 comprises 15 residues. CDR3 nucleotides: TGTGCCAGCAGTTTTGGACAGGTGAACACCGGGGAGCTGTTTTTT. It specifies CASSFGQVNTGELFF.

V usage is TRBV29-1 and J usage is TRBJ2-1, with TRBD2 matching 13 bases. There are 18 residues in the CDR3. The ends lost 6 bases at V and 4 bases at J; junction bases unmatched: 15. Germline V gene data show CDR1 as SQVTM and CDR2 as ANQGSEA. The CDR3 sequence: CSVAGLAGSHGAYNEQFF. Written as DNA, the CDR3 is TGCAGCGTCGCGGGACTAGCGGGATCCCATGGGGCTTACAATGAGCAGTTCTTC.

The chain combines TRBV5-6 with TRBJ2-3; D gene unclear. With 4 bases removed from V and 1 base from J, the gap between germline ends came to 4 bases. The CDR3 covers 12 residues. The germline gives CDR1 SGHDT, CDR2 YYEEEE. The CDR3 sequence is CASSRGTDTQYF. In nucleotides, the CDR3 is TGTGCCAGCAGCAGAGGCACAGATACGCAGTATTTT. Full variable domain (remainder filled in from reference TRBV5-6 and TRBJ2-3): DAGVTQSPTHLIKTRGQQVTLRCSPKSGHDTVSWYQQALGQGPQFIFQYYEEEERQRGNFPDRFSGHQFPNYSSELNVNALLLGDSALYLCASSRGTDTQYFGPGTRLTVL.

V is TRBV7-8 and J is TRBJ1-5; perhaps TRBD1 as D (5 bases). The CDR3 length is 19 residues. Trimming stripped 1 base from V and 1 base from J, with 20 bases between. CDR1 and CDR2 (germline): SGHVS, FQNEAQ. The CDR3 bases are TGTGCCAGCAGCTTAGGGGGCGGGGCGGGGAGGGCGAGCAATCAGCCCCAGCATTTT. It translates to CASSLGGGAGRASNQPQHF.

The gene calls are TRBV2 and TRBJ1-4, with a tentative D call TRBD1 (6 bases). The CDR3 length is 17 residues. CDR1 SNHLY and CDR2 FYNNEI come from the germline V gene. V gave up 5 bases and J gave up 6 bases, with 22 bases separating them. The CDR3 spells CASSLSPEGVGDEKLFF. The CDR3 nucleotides are TGTGCCAGCAGTCTAAGCCCCGAGGGGGTAGGGGATGAAAAACTGTTTTTT.

The chain recombines TRBV5-6 with TRBJ2-3; 11 bases agree with TRBD2. This CDR3 comprises 17 residues. Looked up from germline, CDR1 is SGHDT and CDR2 is YYEEEE. The trim removed 4 bases at V and 2 bases at J, leaving 9 bases unmatched. The CDR3 protein is CASSPTLAGGTTDTQYF. The CDR3 coding sequence is TGTGCCAGCAGCCCAACTCTAGCGGGGGGCACCACAGATACGCAGTATTTT. Full variable domain (outside the CDR3, taken from reference TRBV5-6 and TRBJ2-3): DAGVTQSPTHLIKTRGQQVTLRCSPKSGHDTVSWYQQALGQGPQFIFQYYEEEERQRGNFPDRFSGHQFPNYSSELNVNALLLGDSALYLCASSPTLAGGTTDTQYFGPGTRLTVL.

This chain links TRBV19 with TRBJ1-2, with no clear D. CDR1 LNHDA and CDR2 SQIVND come from the germline V gene (reference sequence). Deletions cut 3 bases from V and 5 bases from J, with 10 bases between. The CDR3 contains 13 residues. The chain's CDR3 is CASSMSTEYGYTF. CDR3 DNA sequence: TGTGCCAGTAGTATGTCAACAGAATATGGCTACACCTTC. The entire variable domain, with the rest obtained from reference TRBV19 and TRBJ1-2, is as follows: DGGITQSPKYLFRKEGQNVTLSCEQNLNHDAMYWYRQDPGQGLRLIYYSQIVNDFQKGDIAEGYSVSREKKESFPLTVTSAQKNPTAFYLCASSMSTEYGYTFGSGTRLTVV.

This chain links TRBV7-8 with TRBJ2-1; 10 nucleotides agree with TRBD1. From germline, CDR1 is SGHVS and CDR2 FQNEAQ. V was clipped by 3 bases and J by 4 bases; unmatched bases: 6. The length of the CDR3 is 16 residues. CDR3 nucleotide sequence: TGTGCCAGCAGCTTCGCCGGGACAGGGGAATACAATGAGCAGTTCTTC. Amino acid sequence: CASSFAGTGEYNEQFF. Supplemented by reference TRBV7-8 and TRBJ2-1, the full variable domain reads GAGVSQSPRYKVAKRGQDVALRCDPISGHVSLFWYQQALGQGPEFLTYFQNEAQLDKSGLPSDRFFAERPEGSVSTLKIQRTQQEDSAVYLCASSFAGTGEYNEQFFGPGTRLTVL.

Note on this clone: A read error may account for a junction end that differs from germline. This rearrangement joins TRBV5-6 to TRBJ2-7; 12 nucleotides match TRBD2. Germline CDR1 reads SGHDT; CDR2 reads YYEEEE. The CDR3 has 15 residues. The CDR3 nucleotides read TGTGCCAGCAGATTGGGACTAGCGGGTTCCTACGAGCAGTACTTC. Its protein is CASRLGLAGSYEQYF.

The chain carries TRBV10-2 and TRBJ2-3; D might be TRBD2 (5 bases). Deletions cut 2 bases from V and 0 bases from J, with 9 bases between. Germline CDR1 reads WSHSY; CDR2 reads SAAADI. CDR3 length equals 15 residues. The CDR3: CASSERVASTDTQYF. The CDR3 nucleotides read TGCGCCAGCAGTGAGCGGGTAGCGAGCACAGATACGCAGTATTTT.

This clone was observed a handful of times. The DNA of the CDR3 is TGTGCCAGCAGTGAAGACAGGGTGAGTTACACTGAAGCTTTCTTT. It codes for CASSEDRVSYTEAFF. The chain joins TRBV6-1 to TRBJ1-1; D is perhaps TRBD1 (6 bases). Trimming left V 1 base short and J 3 bases short, with 12 bases between. The CDR3 covers 15 residues. Germline values: CDR1 MNHNS, CDR2 SASEGT.

The rearrangement joins TRBV14 to TRBJ2-1; possible D gene TRBD2, 6 bases. Trimming removed 4 bases at V and 0 bases at J, with 13 bases between. CDR3 size: 16 residues. From germline, CDR1 is SGHDN and CDR2 FVKESK. CDR3 sequence (DNA): TGTGCCAGCAGCCCTCTTGACGGGAGCTCCTACAATGAGCAGTTCTTC. It translates to CASSPLDGSSYNEQFF.

The rearrangement joins TRBV4-3 to TRBJ1-3; D call uncertain. Trimming removed 0 bases from V and 3 bases from J, with 9 bases in between. Germline CDR1 LGHNA, CDR2 YSLEER. The CDR3 consists of 15 residues. The CDR3 region has the DNA TGCGCCAGCAGCCAAGATGGCGGTAGTGGAAACACCATATATTTT. Its protein product is CASSQDGGSGNTIYF.

In DNA form, the CDR3 reads TGTGCCAGCAGTACCCGGACAGGGGGCGAATCACCCCTCCACTTT. Translated: CASSTRTGGESPLHF. The chain recombines TRBV6-1 with TRBJ1-6; 11 bases are shared with TRBD1. Germline CDR1 is MNHNS and CDR2 is SASEGT. Germline trimming cut 5 bases from V and 10 bases from J; bases unmatched to any gene: 7. The CDR3 covers 15 residues.

Comments on this clone: One end of the junction varies from germline; a read error may be responsible. This rearrangement joins TRBV6-1 to TRBJ2-7; tentatively, D is TRBD1 (6 bases). Germline V CDR1 and CDR2: MNHNS, SASEGT. The CDR3 has 14 residues. The CDR3 sequence: CTSSAEWGPYEQYF. The CDR3 nucleotides are TGTACCAGCAGTGCCGAGTGGGGGCCCTACGAGCAGTACTTC.

V is TRBV25-1 and J is TRBJ2-1, with TRBD1 identical over 9 bases. J gave up 10 bases and V 3 bases, and 7 bases lay outside the gene matches. This CDR3 has 14 residues. The germline CDR1 and CDR2 sequences are MGHDK and SYGVNS. CDR3 region: CASSETGGVSEQFF. CDR3 DNA sequence: TGTGCCAGCAGTGAGACAGGGGGGGTGAGCGAGCAGTTCTTC.

The chain has TRBV29-1 and TRBJ2-2, with 10 bases that match TRBD1. The CDR3 is 14 residues long. Trimming at V came to 7 bases and at J to 2 bases, leaving 4 bases not matched to a gene. Germline CDR1 and CDR2: SQVTM and ANQGSEA. This CDR3 reads CSAGTGVNTGELFF. CDR3 DNA: TGCAGCGCCGGGACAGGGGTTAACACCGGGGAGCTGTTTTTT.

The CDR3 bases are TGCAGCGTAGCCTACCGTGCTGACTCCTACGAGCAGTACTTC. Translated: CSVAYRADSYEQYF. This sequence joins TRBV29-1 and TRBJ2-7; D remains ambiguous. The germline V gene has CDR1 SQVTM and CDR2 ANQGSEA. There are 14 residues in the CDR3. V lost 6 bases and J lost 0, with 15 bases in between.

The chain carries TRBV5-6 and TRBJ1-3, with a possible D match to TRBD1 (5 bases). The CDR3 loop spans 17 amino acids. Trimming cost V 0 bases and J 0 bases, with 13 bases left between them. Per germline, CDR1 SGHDT and CDR2 YYEEEE. In DNA form, the CDR3 reads TGTGCCAGCAGCTTGGTCGGGGGACCTAGCTCTGGAAACACCATATATTTT. It yields the protein CASSLVGGPSSGNTIYF. Combining the CDR3 with reference TRBV5-6 and TRBJ1-3 gives the whole variable domain DAGVTQSPTHLIKTRGQQVTLRCSPKSGHDTVSWYQQALGQGPQFIFQYYEEEERQRGNFPDRFSGHQFPNYSSELNVNALLLGDSALYLCASSLVGGPSSGNTIYFGEGSWLTVV.

The rearrangement joins TRBV6-1 to TRBJ1-3, with D maybe TRBD1 (6 bases). Trimming removed 7 bases from V and 5 bases from J, with 12 bases in between. This CDR3 comprises 13 residues. From germline, CDR1 is MNHNS and CDR2 SASEGT. The CDR3 DNA is TGTGCCAGCACTCAGACAGGACGAAACACCATATATTTT. This translates into CASTQTGRNTIYF.

V and J are TRBV28 and TRBJ2-1; possibly TRBD1 for D (6 bases). Germline-derived CDR1 and CDR2 are MDHEN and SYDVKM. V lost 3 bases and J lost 6, with 12 bases in between. This CDR3 spans 14 amino acids. The CDR3 reads CASSFPDSSNEQFF. The CDR3 bases are TGTGCCAGCAGTTTCCCGGACAGCAGCAATGAGCAGTTCTTC.

The chain carries TRBV6-6 and TRBJ2-4; D may be TRBD1 (5 bases). Trimming took 5 bases from V and 15 from J, leaving 17 bases between them. The CDR3 has 12 residues. CDR1 is MNHNY, CDR2 SVGAGI, per germline (reference sequence). The DNA of the CDR3 is TGTGCCAGCAGTCCGCGACAGTACCCCGCGTACTTC. Protein: CASSPRQYPAYF.

This chain links TRBV10-1 with TRBJ2-1, with 7 bases identical to TRBD2. Trimming at V came to 8 bases and at J to 8 bases, leaving 9 bases not matched to a gene. The CDR3 is 13 amino acids. Germline V gene data show CDR1 as WNHNN and CDR2 as SYGVQD (reference sequence). The CDR3 reads CASASSGIDEQFF. CDR3 sequence (DNA): TGCGCCAGCGCCTCCAGCGGGATAGATGAGCAGTTCTTC.